Sequencing of this T cell receptor beta chain was carried out in a study of cytomegalovirus exposure and HLA in healthy donors. The repertoire was sequenced with immunoSEQ multiplex PCR; TCRdb's copy has only in-frame clones and lacks some. The sample has over 150,000 clones; around 82% are singletons. This sequence originates from a woman between 18 and 29 years old in good health and CMV-seropositive. The sequenced sample consisted of PBMCs.

CDR3 amino acids: CATRGREQFF. Here the CDR3 DNA reads TGTGCCACTAGAGGGAGGGAGCAGTTCTTC. The chain uses TRBV2 and TRBJ2-1; possible D gene TRBD2, 6 bases. Germline lookup yields CDR1 SNHLY and CDR2 FYNNEI. There are 10 residues in the CDR3. The V and J ends lost 10 bases and 10 bases respectively, with 11 bases between them.